The 10 T cell receptor beta chains below all came from one sample that was sequenced in a study of blood T cell repertoires in COVID-19. Libraries were prepared by immunoSEQ multiplex PCR; TCRdb keeps only in-frame clonotypes and omits some of them. The profile covers about 69,000 clones, with 65% to 85% appearing a single time and approximately 15% taken by the ten largest. Sequenced input: peripheral blood. These TCRs come from a man between 60 and 75 years old with acute or convalescent COVID-19.

The chain uses TRBV19 and TRBJ1-6; D possibly corresponds to TRBD1 (5 bases). Per germline, CDR1 LNHDA and CDR2 SQIVND (reference sequence). The CDR3 is 15 residues long. The V end was cut by 2 bases, the J end by 6 bases, with 11 bases between. The DNA for the CDR3 is TGTGCCAGTAGTATATTGGCAGGGTTTAATTCACCCCTCCACTTT. Translation: CASSILAGFNSPLHF.

This rearrangement joins TRBV30 to TRBJ1-5; 7 bases map to TRBD1. This CDR3 contains 14 residues. With V trimmed by 2 bases and J by 4 bases, 5 bases remained unmatched. Germline V gives CDR1 GTSNPN, CDR2 SVGIG (reference sequence). The CDR3 here is CAWSTQGGNQPQHF. The CDR3, as DNA: TGTGCCTGGAGTACCCAGGGGGGAAATCAGCCCCAGCATTTT.

The chain has TRBV9 and TRBJ1-1; D is ambiguous. With 6 bases removed from V and 0 bases from J, the gap between germline ends came to 12 bases. Germline V lookup: CDR1 SGDLS, CDR2 YYNGEE. This CDR3 is built from 14 residues. The CDR3 sequence is CASTTDLMNTEAFF. The CDR3 coding sequence is TGTGCCAGCACCACAGACCTGATGAACACTGAAGCTTTCTTT.

This clone appeared a single time. This sequence joins TRBV2 and TRBJ1-1; possible D gene TRBD1, 5 bases. Germline V lookup: CDR1 SNHLY, CDR2 FYNNEI. This CDR3 comprises 13 residues. Trimming left V 8 bases short and J 3 bases short, with 13 bases between. The CDR3 loop reads CASGVGPHTEAFF. The CDR3 nucleotides read TGTGCCAGCGGGGTGGGGCCGCACACTGAAGCTTTCTTT.

This clone was recorded only once. The chain employs TRBV7-2 and TRBJ1-4; unclear D gene. The CDR3 covers 16 residues. V lost 5 bases and J lost 0, with 13 bases in between. Germline assignment: CDR1 SGHTA and CDR2 FQGNSA. CDR3 sequence (DNA): TGTGCCAGCAGCCCCCTCCCGACAACAACTAATGAAAAACTGTTTTTT. Translation: CASSPLPTTTNEKLFF.

The chain couples TRBV18 to TRBJ2-5; 10 positions agree with TRBD2. The CDR3 is made up of 16 amino acids. Germline CDR1 and CDR2: KGHSH and LQKENI. V was clipped by 3 bases and J by 9 bases; unmatched bases: 13. For the CDR3, the DNA is TGTGCCAGCTCACCGCCTGGACTAAGCGGGGGGGTAGCCCAGTACTTC. As protein: CASSPPGLSGGVAQYF.

The V and J genes are TRBV9 and TRBJ2-1; TRBD1 agrees at 9 bases. From germline, CDR1 is SGDLS and CDR2 YYNGEE. V lost 4 bases and J lost 7; bases outside the gene matches: 6. CDR3 length: 14 residues. CDR3 region: CASSRDRVMNEQFF. For the CDR3, the DNA is TGTGCCAGCAGCCGGGACAGGGTGATGAATGAGCAGTTCTTC.

This clone has a handful of counts. CDR3 nucleotides: TGTGCCAGCAGCCTATCCGGGACAGGGAACACCGGGGAGCTGTTTTTT. It translates to CASSLSGTGNTGELFF. The chain uses TRBV27 and TRBJ2-2, with TRBD1 identical over 8 bases. Per germline, CDR1 MNHEY and CDR2 SMNVEV (reference sequence). The CDR3 has 16 amino acids. V gave up 6 bases and J gave up 1 base; unmatched junction bases: 7.

Concerning this clone itself: One end of the junction fails to match germline, which may point to a read error. The J gene is TRBJ2-2, the V gene TRBV7-8; a weak D match, TRBD2 (6 bases). CDR1 is SGHVS, CDR2 FQNEAQ, per germline. This CDR3 is 16 amino acids long. The CDR3 sequence is CASSYETGGNSGELFF. The CDR3 coding sequence is TGTGCCAGCAGCTATGAAACCGGAGGGAACAGCGGGGAGCTGTTTTTT.

This clone was found a few times. The genes are TRBV6-1 and TRBJ2-1, with 9 bases fitting TRBD2. CDR3 length: 16 amino acids. Trimming removed 3 bases from V and 8 bases from J; junction bases left unmatched: 11. Germline values: CDR1 MNHNS, CDR2 SASEGT. The CDR3 protein is CASSDGLARYYDEQFF. The CDR3 DNA reads TGTGCCAGCAGTGACGGACTAGCGCGGTATTATGATGAGCAGTTCTTC.